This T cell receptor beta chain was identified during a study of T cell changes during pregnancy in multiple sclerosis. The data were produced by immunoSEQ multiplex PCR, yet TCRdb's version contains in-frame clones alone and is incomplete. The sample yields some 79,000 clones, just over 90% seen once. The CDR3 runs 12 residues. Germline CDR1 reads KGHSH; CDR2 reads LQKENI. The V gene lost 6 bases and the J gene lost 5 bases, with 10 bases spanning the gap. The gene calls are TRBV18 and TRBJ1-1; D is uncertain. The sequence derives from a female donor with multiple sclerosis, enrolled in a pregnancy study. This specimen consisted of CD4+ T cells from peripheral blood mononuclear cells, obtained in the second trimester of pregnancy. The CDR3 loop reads CASSRPGTEAFF. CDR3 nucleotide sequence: TGTGCCAGCTCTCGGCCCGGGACTGAAGCTTTCTTT. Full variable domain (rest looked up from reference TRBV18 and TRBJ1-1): NAGVMQNPRHLVRRRGQEARLRCSPMKGHSHVYWYRQLPEEGLKFMVYLQKENIIDESGMPKERFSAEFPKEGPSILRIQQVVRGDSAAYFCASSRPGTEAFFGQGTRLTVV.